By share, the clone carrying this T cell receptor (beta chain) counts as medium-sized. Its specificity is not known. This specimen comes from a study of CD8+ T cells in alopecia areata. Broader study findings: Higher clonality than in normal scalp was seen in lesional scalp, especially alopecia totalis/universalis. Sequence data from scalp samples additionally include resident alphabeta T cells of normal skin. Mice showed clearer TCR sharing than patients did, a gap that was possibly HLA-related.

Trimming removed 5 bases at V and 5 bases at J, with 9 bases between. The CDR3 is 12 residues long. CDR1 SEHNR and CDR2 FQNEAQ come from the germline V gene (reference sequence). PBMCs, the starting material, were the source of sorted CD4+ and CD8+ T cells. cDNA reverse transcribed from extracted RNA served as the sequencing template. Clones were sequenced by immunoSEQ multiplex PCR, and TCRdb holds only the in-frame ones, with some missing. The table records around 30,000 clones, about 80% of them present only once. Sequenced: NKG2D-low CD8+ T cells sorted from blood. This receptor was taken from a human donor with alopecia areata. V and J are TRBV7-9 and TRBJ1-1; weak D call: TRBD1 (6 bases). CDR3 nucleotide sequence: TGTGCCAGCAGCGAAGGACAGACTGAAGCTTTCTTT. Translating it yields CASSEGQTEAFF.